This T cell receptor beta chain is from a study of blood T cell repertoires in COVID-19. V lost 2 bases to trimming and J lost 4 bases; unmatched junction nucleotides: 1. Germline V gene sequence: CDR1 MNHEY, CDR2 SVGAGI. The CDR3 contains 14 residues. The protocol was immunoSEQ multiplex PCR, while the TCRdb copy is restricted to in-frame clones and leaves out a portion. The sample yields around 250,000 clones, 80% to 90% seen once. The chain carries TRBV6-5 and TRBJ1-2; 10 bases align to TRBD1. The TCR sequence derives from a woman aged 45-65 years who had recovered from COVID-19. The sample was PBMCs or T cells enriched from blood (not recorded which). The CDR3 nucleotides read TGTGCCAGCAGTTACGGACAGGGGGGCTATGGCTACACCTTC. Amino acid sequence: CASSYGQGGYGYTF.